Each of the 20 T cell receptor beta chains below was sequenced from the same sample in a study of OX40 agonist ivuxolimab in advanced cancers. Repertoires were generated with immunoSEQ multiplex PCR, while TCRdb's copy carries only in-frame clones and drops some. The data show approximately 86,000 clones, roughly 93% seen once. This sample comprised CD4+ or CD8+ T cells sorted from blood, obtained in a trial of the OX40 agonist ivuxolimab. The receptors shown here come from an adult with an advanced solid tumor such as melanoma, head and neck, liver or kidney cancer.

This rearrangement joins TRBV6-5 to TRBJ1-5; 9 bases match TRBD1. V lost 4 bases, J lost 1 base, and 5 bases stayed unmatched. Germline CDR1 reads MNHEY; CDR2 reads SVGAGI. This CDR3 has 16 residues. For the CDR3, the DNA is TGTGCCAGCAGTTCCGGGACAGGGACCAGCAATCAGCCCCAGCATTTT. It specifies CASSSGTGTSNQPQHF.

This rearrangement joins TRBV18 to TRBJ1-2, with D maybe TRBD1 (6 bases). The germline V gene has CDR1 KGHSH and CDR2 LQKENI. The CDR3 runs to 13 residues. V shed 3 bases and J shed 8 bases, with 13 bases lying between them. CDR3 protein: CASSPDSPSGYTF. CDR3 in DNA: TGTGCCAGCTCACCGGACAGTCCTTCCGGCTACACCTTC.

The V and J genes are TRBV6-1 and TRBJ2-7, with 9 bases matching TRBD2. V trimming: 3 bases; J trimming: 5 bases; junction bases outside the gene matches: 14. This CDR3 has 17 amino acids. Germline lookup yields CDR1 MNHNS and CDR2 SASEGT. The CDR3 protein is CASSDRFGGGRANEQYF. CDR3 nucleotide sequence: TGTGCCAGCAGTGATCGATTTGGGGGCGGGAGGGCCAACGAGCAGTACTTC.

In this sample, this clone turned up once. The chain links TRBV5-4 to TRBJ2-1; the match to TRBD1 covers 10 bases. Per germline, CDR1 SGHNT and CDR2 YYREEE (reference sequence). V lost 4 bases and J lost 7; bases outside the gene matches: 11. The CDR3 loop spans 16 amino acids. The CDR3 spells CASSPGGDRGVNEQFF. CDR3 DNA sequence: TGTGCCAGCAGCCCCGGAGGGGACAGGGGAGTTAATGAGCAGTTCTTC.

This chain connects TRBV2 to TRBJ1-5; 8 bases fit TRBD1. Germline-derived CDR1 and CDR2 are SNHLY and FYNNEI. The CDR3 covers 15 residues. J was trimmed by 4 bases and V by 6 bases; bases with no gene match: 8. CDR3 residues: CASRSDRAPNQPQHF. The CDR3 nucleotides are TGTGCCAGCAGGTCGGACAGGGCCCCAAATCAGCCCCAGCATTTT.

The chain recombines TRBV19 with TRBJ2-7, with D maybe TRBD1 (5 bases). Trimming pared 5 bases from V and 3 bases from J, leaving 17 bases between. Germline CDR1 LNHDA, CDR2 SQIVND (reference sequence). This CDR3 has 15 amino acids. The CDR3 DNA sequence: TGTGCCAGTAGTTCCAAGACAGTGGGGTACTACGAGCAGTACTTC. This encodes CASSSKTVGYYEQYF. Full variable domain (outside the CDR3, taken from reference TRBV19 and TRBJ2-7): DGGITQSPKYLFRKEGQNVTLSCEQNLNHDAMYWYRQDPGQGLRLIYYSQIVNDFQKGDIAEGYSVSREKKESFPLTVTSAQKNPTAFYLCASSSKTVGYYEQYFGPGTRLTVT.

V gene TRBV7-8 combines with J gene TRBJ2-3; D is unresolved. The CDR3 sequence is 12 residues long. Germline V CDR1 and CDR2: SGHVS, FQNEAQ. V was pared by 5 bases and J by 4 bases, with 7 bases between. The CDR3 loop reads CASSQVPDTQYF. The CDR3 region has the DNA TGTGCCAGCAGCCAGGTGCCAGATACGCAGTATTTT.

V gene TRBV2 combines with J gene TRBJ1-1; D may be TRBD1 (5 bases). This CDR3 is built from 13 residues. Germline CDR1 SNHLY, CDR2 FYNNEI. V lost 7 bases and J 3 bases, leaving 12 bases between the germline ends. The DNA of the CDR3 is TGTGCCAGCACACAGGATCTAGACACTGAAGCTTTCTTT. The encoded protein is CASTQDLDTEAFF.

The rearrangement uses TRBV5-1 and TRBJ2-5; 12 positions match TRBD1. J lost 5 bases, V lost 4 bases, and 9 bases had no gene match. The CDR3 is 16 residues long. In germline, CDR1 is SGHRS, CDR2 YFSETQ. The chain's CDR3 is CASSPAPGQGAETQYF. The CDR3 DNA reads TGCGCCAGCAGCCCCGCCCCGGGACAGGGGGCCGAGACCCAGTACTTC.

This rearrangement joins TRBV27 to TRBJ2-7, with D unclear. With 2 bases removed from V and 0 bases from J, the gap between germline ends came to 5 bases. The CDR3 length is 13 residues. CDR1 MNHEY and CDR2 SMNVEV come from the germline V gene (reference sequence). The CDR3 nucleotides read TGTGCCAGCAGTTTAAAGCACTCCTACGAGCAGTACTTC. Amino acids: CASSLKHSYEQYF.

The chain couples TRBV15 to TRBJ2-1; 13 positions match TRBD2. Germline V gene lookup returns CDR1 LNHNV and CDR2 YYDKDF (reference sequence). The CDR3 is 19 residues long. The V segment lost 4 bases and the J segment 5 bases; nucleotides outside the gene matches: 14. The CDR3 DNA reads TGTGCCACCAGCACAAAGACTAGCGGGAGGCTTGAAGGGGACAATGAGCAGTTCTTC. It translates to CATSTKTSGRLEGDNEQFF. Combining the CDR3 with reference TRBV15 and TRBJ2-1 gives the whole variable domain DAMVIQNPRYQVTQFGKPVTLSCSQTLNHNVMYWYQQKSSQAPKLLFHYYDKDFNNEADTPDNFQSRRPNTSFCFLDIRSPGLGDTAMYLCATSTKTSGRLEGDNEQFFGPGTRLTVL.

V usage is TRBV9 and J usage is TRBJ1-2; possible D gene TRBD1, 5 bases. Trimming left V 4 bases short and J 6 bases short, with 13 bases between. Germline V gene lookup returns CDR1 SGDLS and CDR2 YYNGEE. This CDR3 spans 13 amino acids. The CDR3 reads CASSNRFPNGYTF. The CDR3 DNA reads as TGTGCCAGCAGCAACAGGTTCCCGAATGGCTACACCTTC.

The chain carries TRBV20-1 and TRBJ1-6, with D hard to call. The CDR3 totals 11 residues. Germline V CDR1 and CDR2: DFQATT, SNEGSKA (reference sequence). The V gene lost 3 bases and the J gene lost 7 bases, with 4 bases spanning the gap. The CDR3 bases are TGCAGTGCTAGCCCCAATTCACCCCTCCACTTT. Its translation: CSASPNSPLHF.

V gene TRBV29-1 combines with J gene TRBJ1-1; D perhaps matches TRBD1 (6 bases). This CDR3 is built from 16 residues. Germline values: CDR1 SQVTM, CDR2 ANQGSEA. V gave up 4 bases and J gave up 3 bases, with 21 bases separating them. The CDR3 spells CSVGWGAGDGDTEAFF. DNA for the CDR3: TGCAGCGTTGGTTGGGGGGCAGGGGACGGGGACACTGAAGCTTTCTTT.

The DNA for the CDR3 is TGTGCCAGCAGTTCCGCGGCTAGCGGGAGGACCTACGAGCAGTACTTC. Protein: CASSSAASGRTYEQYF. The chain joins TRBV6-5 to TRBJ2-7; 11 bases fit TRBD2. The J segment lost 2 bases and the V segment lost 4 bases, leaving 7 bases of the junction unmatched. CDR1 and CDR2 from the germline V gene are MNHEY and SVGAGI. This CDR3 is 16 amino acids long.

The rearrangement links TRBV4-2 to TRBJ2-3; perhaps TRBD2 as D (5 bases). CDR3 length equals 15 residues. The V end was cut by 4 bases, the J end by 6 bases, with 17 bases between. Germline CDR1 reads LGHNA; CDR2 reads YNFKEQ. CDR3 sequence (DNA): TGTGCCAGCAGCCCTCTTAGGACTGATAGCGATACGCAGTATTTT. Translated, it gives CASSPLRTDSDTQYF.

The rearrangement joins TRBV6-5 to TRBJ1-1; the D is unclear. Germline V gene lookup returns CDR1 MNHEY and CDR2 SVGAGI. This CDR3 has 13 residues. With 2 bases removed from V and 6 bases from J, the gap between germline ends came to 10 bases. The chain's CDR3 is CASSYVLGSEAFF. CDR3 DNA: TGTGCCAGCAGTTACGTCCTAGGGTCTGAAGCTTTCTTT.

The chain is built from TRBV11-2 and TRBJ2-5; D gene unclear. This CDR3 has 13 amino acids. V was clipped by 0 bases and J by 7 bases, with 9 bases between them. CDR1 and CDR2 from the germline V gene are SGHAT and FQNNGV. The CDR3 reads CASSLEISGTQYF. Here the CDR3 DNA reads TGTGCCAGCAGCTTAGAGATTTCGGGGACCCAGTACTTC. Filled out from reference TRBV11-2 and TRBJ2-5, the complete variable domain reads EAGVAQSPRYKIIEKRQSVAFWCNPISGHATLYWYQQILGQGPKLLIQFQNNGVVDDSQLPKDRFSAERLKGVDSTLKIQPAKLEDSAVYLCASSLEISGTQYFGPGTRLLVL.

Comments on this clone: The same CDR3 is also encoded by other DNA sequences in this sample. The rearrangement links TRBV4-2 to TRBJ2-7; 13 bases are a match to TRBD2. This CDR3 region has 16 residues. The germline V gene has CDR1 LGHNA and CDR2 YNFKEQ. With V trimmed by 4 bases and J by 0 bases, 3 bases remained unmatched. The CDR3 sequence is CASSRTSGRDSYEQYF. The CDR3 nucleotides are TGTGCCAGCAGCCGCACTAGCGGGAGGGACTCCTACGAGCAGTACTTC.

V gene TRBV5-6 combines with J gene TRBJ2-1; tentative D call: TRBD2 (6 bases). The CDR3 is 16 residues long. With 1 base removed from V and 2 bases from J, the gap between germline ends came to 13 bases. From germline, CDR1 is SGHDT and CDR2 YYEEEE. This CDR3 is CASSLIQGGAYNEQFF. The DNA for the CDR3 is TGTGCCAGCAGCTTGATTCAAGGCGGGGCCTACAATGAGCAGTTCTTC.